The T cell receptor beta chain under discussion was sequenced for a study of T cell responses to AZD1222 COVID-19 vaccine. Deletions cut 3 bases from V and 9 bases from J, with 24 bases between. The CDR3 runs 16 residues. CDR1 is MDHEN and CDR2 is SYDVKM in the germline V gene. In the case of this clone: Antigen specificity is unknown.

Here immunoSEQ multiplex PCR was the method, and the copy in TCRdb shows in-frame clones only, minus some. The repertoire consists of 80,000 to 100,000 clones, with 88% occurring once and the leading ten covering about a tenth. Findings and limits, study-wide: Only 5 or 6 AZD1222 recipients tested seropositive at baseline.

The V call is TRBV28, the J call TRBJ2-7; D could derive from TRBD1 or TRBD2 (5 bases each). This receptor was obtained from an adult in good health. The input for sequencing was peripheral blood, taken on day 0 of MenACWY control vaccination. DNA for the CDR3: TGTGCCAGCAGTTTCTACGCCGGGACCTCCCCTCTGGGGCAGTACTTC. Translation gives CASSFYAGTSPLGQYF.